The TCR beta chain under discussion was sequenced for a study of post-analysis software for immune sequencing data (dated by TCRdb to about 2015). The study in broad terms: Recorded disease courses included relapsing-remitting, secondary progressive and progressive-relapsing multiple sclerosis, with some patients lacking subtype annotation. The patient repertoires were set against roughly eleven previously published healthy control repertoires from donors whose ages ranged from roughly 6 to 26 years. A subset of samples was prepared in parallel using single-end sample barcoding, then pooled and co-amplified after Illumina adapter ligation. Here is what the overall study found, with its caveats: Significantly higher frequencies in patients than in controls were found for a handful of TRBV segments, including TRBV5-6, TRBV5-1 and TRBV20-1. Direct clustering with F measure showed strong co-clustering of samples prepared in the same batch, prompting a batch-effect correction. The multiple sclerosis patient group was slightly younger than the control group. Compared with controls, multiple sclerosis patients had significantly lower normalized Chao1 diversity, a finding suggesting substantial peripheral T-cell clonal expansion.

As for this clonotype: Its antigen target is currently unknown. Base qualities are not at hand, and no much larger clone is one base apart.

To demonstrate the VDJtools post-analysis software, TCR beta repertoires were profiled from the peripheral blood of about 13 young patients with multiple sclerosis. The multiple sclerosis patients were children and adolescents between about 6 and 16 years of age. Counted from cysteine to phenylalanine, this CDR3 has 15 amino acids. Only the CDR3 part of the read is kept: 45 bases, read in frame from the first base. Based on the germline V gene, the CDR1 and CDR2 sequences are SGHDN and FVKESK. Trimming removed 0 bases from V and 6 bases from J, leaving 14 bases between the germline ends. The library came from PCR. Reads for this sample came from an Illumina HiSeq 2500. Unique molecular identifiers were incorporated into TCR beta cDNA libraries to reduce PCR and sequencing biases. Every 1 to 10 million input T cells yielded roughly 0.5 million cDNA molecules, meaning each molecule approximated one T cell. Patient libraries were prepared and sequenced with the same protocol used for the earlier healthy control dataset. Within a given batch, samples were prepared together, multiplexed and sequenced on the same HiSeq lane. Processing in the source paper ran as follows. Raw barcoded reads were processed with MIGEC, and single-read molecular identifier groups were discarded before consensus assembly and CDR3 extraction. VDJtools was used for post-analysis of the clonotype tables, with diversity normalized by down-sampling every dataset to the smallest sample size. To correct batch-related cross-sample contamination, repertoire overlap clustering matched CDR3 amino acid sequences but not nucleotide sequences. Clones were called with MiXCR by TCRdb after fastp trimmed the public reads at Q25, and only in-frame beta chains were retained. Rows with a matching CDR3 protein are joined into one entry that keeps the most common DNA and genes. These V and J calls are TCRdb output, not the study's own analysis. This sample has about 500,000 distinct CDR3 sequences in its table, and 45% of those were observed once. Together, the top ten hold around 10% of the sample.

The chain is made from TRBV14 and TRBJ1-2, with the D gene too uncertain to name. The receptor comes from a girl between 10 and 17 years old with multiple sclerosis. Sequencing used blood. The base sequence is TGTGCCAGCAGCCAAGACAGCCAAGGAAGCGATGGCTACACCTTC. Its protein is CASSQDSQGSDGYTF.